This T cell receptor (beta chain) was documented in a study of shared clonotypes between healthy human individuals. Study results and caveats: Researchers sampled blood only, noting tissue repertoires likely differ.

The authors loaded approximately 220 ng DNA, about 30,000 T cell genomes, into sorted-subset replicate PCRs. The table came from immunoSEQ multiplex PCR; TCRdb's copy has only in-frame clones and leaves some out. The sample holds 600,000 to 750,000 clones, just under 75% seen once. Points on this clone: What it binds is not known. Other DNA sequences in this specimen translate into the identical CDR3.

Trimming took 3 bases from V and 0 from J, leaving 6 bases between them. CDR3 length equals 13 residues. CDR1 is LNHDA, CDR2 SQIVND, per germline (reference sequence). The clonotype was recovered from a woman in her twenties or thirties in good health. The sample taken for sequencing was memory CD4+ T cells sorted from blood. Noted subset: CD45RA-negative fraction. The chain uses TRBV19 and TRBJ2-7, with D unclear. CDR3 residues: CASSMQSSYEQYF. CDR3 DNA: TGTGCCAGTAGTATGCAATCCTCCTACGAGCAGTACTTC.